Given below is one TCR beta chain in context. Its antigen is still unknown. The data are from a study of OX40 agonist ivuxolimab in advanced cancers. Libraries were prepared by immunoSEQ multiplex PCR; TCRdb keeps only in-frame clonotypes and omits some of them. The sample lists about 33,000 clones; roughly 74% were seen once. CDR3 length: 13 residues. Trimming cost V 6 bases and J 7 bases; bases outside gene matches: 3. CDR1 and CDR2 (germline): LNHDA, SQIVND (reference sequence). Study-wide points: Individuals who were partial responders at 0.1-3.0 mg/kg had clonal expansion that ranked among the lowest. Within 6 weeks, CD4+ and CD8+ blood T cells expanded clonally at 0.1 to 3.0 mg/kg. Averaged across samples, CD8+ T cells carried more expanded clones than CD4+ did. Expanded peripheral T cells had an undetermined antigen specificity.

V gene TRBV19 combines with J gene TRBJ1-5; 10 bases are shared with TRBD1. The material sequenced was CD4+ or CD8+ T cells sorted from blood, taken in a trial of the OX40 agonist ivuxolimab. The receptor comes from an adult with an advanced solid tumor such as melanoma, head and neck, liver or kidney cancer. The CDR3 nucleotides are TGTGCCAGTAGAGGACAGGGGGGGCAGCCCCAGCATTTT. Translating it yields CASRGQGGQPQHF.